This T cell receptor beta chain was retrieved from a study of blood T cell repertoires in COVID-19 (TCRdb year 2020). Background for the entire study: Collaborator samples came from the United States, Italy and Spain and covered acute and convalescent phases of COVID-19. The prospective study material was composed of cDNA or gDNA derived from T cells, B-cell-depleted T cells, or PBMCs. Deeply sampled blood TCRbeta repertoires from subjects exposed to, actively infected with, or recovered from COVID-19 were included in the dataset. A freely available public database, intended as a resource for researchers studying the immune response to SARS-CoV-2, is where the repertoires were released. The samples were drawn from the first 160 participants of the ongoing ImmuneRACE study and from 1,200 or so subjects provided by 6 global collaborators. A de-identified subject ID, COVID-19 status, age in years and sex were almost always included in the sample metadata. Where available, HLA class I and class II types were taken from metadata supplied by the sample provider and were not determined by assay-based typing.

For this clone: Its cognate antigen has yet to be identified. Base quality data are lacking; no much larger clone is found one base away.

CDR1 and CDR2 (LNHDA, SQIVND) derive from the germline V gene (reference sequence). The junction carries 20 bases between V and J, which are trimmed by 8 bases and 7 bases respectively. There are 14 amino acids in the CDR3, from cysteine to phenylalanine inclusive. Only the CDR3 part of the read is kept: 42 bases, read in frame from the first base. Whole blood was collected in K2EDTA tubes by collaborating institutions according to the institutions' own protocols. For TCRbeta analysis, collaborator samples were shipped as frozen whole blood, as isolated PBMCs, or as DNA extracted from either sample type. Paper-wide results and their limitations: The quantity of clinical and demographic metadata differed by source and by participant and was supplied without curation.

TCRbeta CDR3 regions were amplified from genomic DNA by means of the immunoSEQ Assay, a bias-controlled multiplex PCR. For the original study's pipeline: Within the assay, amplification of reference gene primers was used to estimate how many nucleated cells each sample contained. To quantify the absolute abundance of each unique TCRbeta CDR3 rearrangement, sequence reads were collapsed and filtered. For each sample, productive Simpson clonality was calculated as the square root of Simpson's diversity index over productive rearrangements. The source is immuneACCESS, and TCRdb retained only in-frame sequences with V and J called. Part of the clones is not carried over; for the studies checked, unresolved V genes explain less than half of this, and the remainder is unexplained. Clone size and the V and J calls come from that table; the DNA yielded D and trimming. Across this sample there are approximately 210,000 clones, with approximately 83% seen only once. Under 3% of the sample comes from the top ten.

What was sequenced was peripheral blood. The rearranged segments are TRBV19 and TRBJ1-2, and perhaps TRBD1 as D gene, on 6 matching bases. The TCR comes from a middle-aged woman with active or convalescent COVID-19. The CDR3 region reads CASVSLGQSGGYTF. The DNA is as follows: TGTGCCAGTGTTTCCCTTGGACAGTCCGGTGGCTACACCTTC.